This entry concerns a single T cell receptor (beta chain). Antigen specificity is unknown. Profiled with immunoSEQ multiplex PCR; TCRdb holds only in-frame clones, not every one. Seen here are roughly 45,000 clones, around 76% observed once, and the top ten hold 2.5% to 3%. This sample is part of a study of PD-1 blockade in classical Hodgkin lymphoma. The overall study: Patients were given intravenous nivolumab, 3 mg/kg, every 2 weeks. Overall study results and limits: CD4+ TCR diversity rose significantly by C4D1, and CD8+ TCR diversity did not. Newly diagnosed patients reportedly trailed healthy donors in baseline TCR diversity. Diversity similar to that of newly diagnosed patients was seen at baseline in complete responders.

No patient escaped relapse after autologous stem cell transplantation, and brentuximab vedotin exposure varied. This sequence was found in a human donor with classical Hodgkin lymphoma. The input for sequencing was peripheral blood mononuclear cells (PBMCs), taken before the second cycle of nivolumab.

CDR3 protein: CASSLDGAYGYTF. The CDR3 DNA is TGTGCCAGCAGTTTGGACGGCGCTTATGGCTACACCTTC. The chain couples TRBV6-5 to TRBJ1-2; D is ambiguous. Germline V gene sequence: CDR1 MNHEY, CDR2 SVGAGI. The CDR3 runs 13 residues. Trimming took off 4 bases at V and 5 bases at J, with 11 bases between the two ends.